This TCR beta chain was recorded in a study of T cells in Graves' hyperthyroidism and ophthalmopathy (dated by TCRdb to between 2018 and 2021). A note on the overall study: Peripheral blood samples were taken at initial diagnosis, before any treatment was given. A discovery cohort of roughly 96 patients, 43 with Graves' ophthalmopathy and more than 55 with stable Graves' hyperthyroidism, was used to find distinguishing TCR V-J signatures. Prospective prediction of ophthalmopathy was tested in an independent validation cohort of some 20 hyperthyroidism patients and 17 patients who later progressed to ophthalmopathy. The roughly 90 discovery patients were divided at random into training and test sets in a 7:3 ratio. The study also compared thyroid tissue and blood T-cell repertoires from about 6 Graves' hyperthyroidism patients. After sampling, hyperthyroidism patients received methimazole starting at 30 mg daily, and ophthalmopathy patients received high-dose intravenous methylprednisolone. According to the paper, TCR Vbeta CDR3 sequencing was carried out on 135 peripheral blood samples, which came from more than 40 ophthalmopathy, around 74 hyperthyroidism and roughly 17 progressor patients.

Between the V and J ends, shortened by 5 bases and 13 bases respectively, the junction contains 20 bases. The CDR3 spans 14 residues, from the cysteine through the phenylalanine. Only CDR3 DNA is held: 42 bases, read in frame from base 1. CDR1 SGHAT and CDR2 FQDESV were looked up in the germline V gene (reference sequence). Ophthalmopathy patients had moderately to severely active disease, Clinical Activity Score of at least 3, NOSPECS grade of at least 4, and duration under 3 months. Exclusion was applied to patients with uncontrolled infections, other autoimmune diseases, pregnancy or lactation. Diagnoses relied on clinical symptoms, serum thyroxine and TRAb, thyroid ultrasound and orbital computed tomography. Ficoll-Paque density gradient centrifugation was used to isolate PBMCs from approximately 10 ml of fresh peripheral blood. Total RNA was extracted with Trizol reagent, and quality was checked on an Agilent 2100 Bioanalyzer.

The TCR beta CDR3 regions were amplified from the RNA transcripts. For the first round of RT-PCR on the TCR CDR3, the HTBI primer set was used together with the Qiagen OneStep RT-PCR kit. Libraries were constructed in a second round of multiplex PCR, after which size selection and purification were performed. The libraries were sequenced on an Illumina HiSeq2000 using paired-end 100 bp reads. For the original study's pipeline: SOAPnuke was used to process the raw data, throwing out any read that contained adapters or uncalled bases, had a mean Phred below 15, or lacked an exact constant-primer or identifier match. COPE v1.2.5 was used to merge the high-quality paired reads, and each unique nucleotide sequence was defined as a clonotype. MiTCR v1.1 was used to align clonotypes to the IMGT TRBV, TRBD and TRBJ reference segments. Analysis was restricted to V-J combinations with a frequency above 0.0001, which covered roughly 99% of repertoires. A TCS score was defined as the ratio of F50 (clonal expansion) to E x V (chaos), with BLOSUM62-based TCRdist applied between CDR3 peptides within each V-J. Welch's t-statistics and random forest reduced several hundred V-J features to 13, which were used in a naive Bayes classifier (R e1071). The Morisita-Horn index was used to measure how similar the thyroid and blood repertoires were. The public sequencing data were trimmed at Q25 with fastp and processed into clonotypes with MiXCR by TCRdb, which kept only in-frame beta chains. Entries are consolidated by CDR3 protein sequence, retaining the most common genes and DNA. These V and J calls derive from TCRdb rather than the authors' analysis. The sample data list about 610,000 distinct CDR3 sequences, and about 14% of these were observed just once. 4.3% of the sample goes to the ten largest clones.

The full study reports these points: Most expanded thyroid clonotypes (frequency above 0.001) were also detected in blood, a finding suggesting that blood repertoires may reflect thyroid immune responses. In validation, the model predicted progression to ophthalmopathy a median of roughly 6.2 months before onset, with roughly 70% sensitivity and roughly 73% specificity. No statistical method was used to fix the sample size in advance, and group allocation was not hidden from the investigators. In cross-validation, a model built on a 13 V-J signature told ophthalmopathy apart from stable hyperthyroidism with 85% to 90% sensitivity and roughly 81% specificity, and in testing the same model reached 80%/75%.

This clonotype was counted a few times. The target of this receptor is not known. No base-level quality is on record; no much larger clone is a single base apart. The chain is assembled from TRBV11-1 and TRBJ2-2; no D gene call is confident. The TCR was taken from a woman in her forties with Graves' ophthalmopathy. Sequenced material: blood. At the DNA level, the sequence is TGTGCCAGCAGCCCCTCGGCGGCCCTAAAGGGGCTGTTTTTT. Its amino acids are CASSPSAALKGLFF.